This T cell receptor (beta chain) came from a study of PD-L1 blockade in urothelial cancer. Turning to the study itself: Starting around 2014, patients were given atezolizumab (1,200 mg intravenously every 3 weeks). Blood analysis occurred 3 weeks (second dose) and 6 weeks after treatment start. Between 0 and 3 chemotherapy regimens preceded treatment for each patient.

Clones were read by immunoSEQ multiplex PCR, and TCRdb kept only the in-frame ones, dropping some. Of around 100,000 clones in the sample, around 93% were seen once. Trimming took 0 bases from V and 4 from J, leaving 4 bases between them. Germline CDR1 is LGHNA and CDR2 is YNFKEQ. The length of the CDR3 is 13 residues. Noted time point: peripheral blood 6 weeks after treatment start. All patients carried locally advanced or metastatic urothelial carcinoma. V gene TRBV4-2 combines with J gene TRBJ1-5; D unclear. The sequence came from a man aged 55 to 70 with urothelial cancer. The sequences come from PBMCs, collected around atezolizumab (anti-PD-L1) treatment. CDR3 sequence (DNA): TGTGCCAGCAGCCAAGATATGAATCAGCCCCAGCATTTT. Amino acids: CASSQDMNQPQHF.